Presented here are 4 T cell receptor beta chains from one specimen sequenced in a study of T cell changes during pregnancy in multiple sclerosis. TCRdb's copy holds only in-frame clones and misses some; the assay was immunoSEQ multiplex PCR. The sample holds over 50,000 clones, roughly nine tenths seen once. The sequences come from CD4+ T cells from peripheral blood mononuclear cells, collected in the third trimester of pregnancy. The receptors were sampled from a female donor with multiple sclerosis, enrolled in a pregnancy study.

The V call is TRBV6-5, the J call TRBJ2-7, with TRBD2 identical over 8 bases. CDR1 and CDR2 (germline): MNHEY, SVGAGI. V was clipped by 6 bases and J by 4 bases; unmatched bases: 11. CDR3 length: 15 amino acids. CDR3 residues: CASSPYPGGVYEQYF. The DNA of the CDR3 is TGTGCCAGCAGCCCCTACCCGGGGGGGGTTTACGAGCAGTACTTC.

The chain employs TRBV27 and TRBJ2-1, with 7 bases lining up with TRBD1. Germline V gene data show CDR1 as MNHEY and CDR2 as SMNVEV (reference sequence). CDR3 length equals 14 residues. The V segment lost 8 bases and the J segment 4 bases; nucleotides outside the gene matches: 8. The CDR3 DNA sequence: TGTGCCAGCGGACCAGGGGGTGCGTACAATGAGCAGTTCTTC. Amino acids: CASGPGGAYNEQFF.

This rearrangement joins TRBV7-9 to TRBJ2-2, with 7 bases lining up with TRBD1. The CDR3 spans 15 residues. V shed 1 base and J 4 bases; nucleotides not matched to a gene: 3. Per germline, CDR1 SEHNR and CDR2 FQNEAQ (reference sequence). The CDR3 sequence: CASSLVSGGTGELFF. DNA for the CDR3: TGTGCCAGCAGCTTAGTATCAGGGGGCACCGGGGAGCTGTTTTTT. Combining the CDR3 with reference TRBV7-9 and TRBJ2-2 gives the whole variable domain DTGVSQNPRHKITKRGQNVTFRCDPISEHNRLYWYRQTLGQGPEFLTYFQNEAQLEKSRLLSDRFSAERPKGSFSTLEIQRTEQGDSAMYLCASSLVSGGTGELFFGEGSRLTVL.

The rearrangement joins TRBV29-1 to TRBJ1-2; D gene uncertain. Germline CDR1 SQVTM, CDR2 ANQGSEA. V gave up 5 bases and J gave up 4 bases, with 5 bases separating them. CDR3 length: 10 amino acids. The CDR3 reads CSVSGYGYTF. In nucleotides, the CDR3 is TGCAGCGTTTCAGGCTATGGCTACACCTTC.